This TCR beta chain appears in the sequencing data of a study of graft-versus-host responses after intestinal transplantation. Study-level information: Once they had received anti-thymocyte globulin induction, all recipients took tacrolimus and steroids for around three years. General study results and limits: GvH clone levels peaked in circulation, and this peak was associated with early post-transplant HvG declines.

The V gene's germline CDR1 is SNHLY and CDR2 FYNNEI. The junction had 8 bases not matched to a gene; V was cut back by 5 bases and J by 3 bases. The CDR3 has 16 amino acids. Using immunoSEQ multiplex PCR, the repertoire was profiled, and TCRdb retains in-frame clones only, with some absent. Here the sample spans fewer than 150,000 clones, more than 80% being singletons. About this clone: The antigen is not known.

The sequence derives from a human donor who received an intestinal transplant. The chain carries TRBV2 and TRBJ2-2; 8 nucleotides align to TRBD2. The sequences come from unstimulated CD4+ T cells sorted from spleen or lymph node cells, collected before intestinal transplant. In DNA, the CDR3 is TGTGCCAGCAGTTGGAACGGGGGGGCCCACACCGGGGAGCTGTTTTTT. Translating it yields CASSWNGGAHTGELFF.